This entry is about one T cell receptor (beta chain). This record comes from a study of blood T cells in healthy people across ages. Germline V gene sequence: CDR1 DFQATT, CDR2 SNEGSKA (reference sequence). This CDR3 has 15 residues. The J segment lost 1 base and the V segment lost 3 bases, leaving 5 bases of the junction unmatched. A second about 7 to 11 cycle PCR used barcoded and J-beta primers. TCRdb re-derived calls from the 5' RACE reads in MiXCR, one entry per CDR3 protein. The sample lists 1 million or so distinct CDR3 sequences, roughly 45% seen once, with 15% to 20% in the top ten. This rearrangement joins TRBV20-1 to TRBJ2-5; 10 bases are a match to TRBD2. Sequenced input: blood. The clonotype comes from a woman aged 60-75 years in good health. The CDR3 loop is CSASLLAGRQETQYF. The CDR3 DNA sequence: TGCAGTGCTAGTTTACTAGCGGGACGCCAAGAGACCCAGTACTTC.